Presented here are 23 T cell receptor beta chains from one specimen sequenced in a study of T-cell memory formation after mild COVID-19 (dated by TCRdb to the early 2020s). Library construction relied on 5' RACE. This sample was sequenced with an Illumina NovaSeq 6000. TCRdb handled the public reads itself, with Q25 trimming in fastp and clone calling in MiXCR, and kept productive beta chains. Here each entry gathers all rows of one CDR3 protein and keeps the most common genes and DNA. This sample is represented by roughly 110,000 distinct CDR3 sequences; 22% of them were singletons. About 42% of the sample lies in the top ten. Material for sequencing was PBMCs or a T cell subset sorted from them (not recorded which). All receptors derive from a man younger than 35 who had mild COVID-19 (a few samples of this study predate the infection). The sample titles of this study are shuffled in the database, so cell type and time point are left out; the donor was told from shared clones.

The V and J genes are TRBV7-2 and TRBJ2-1, with a possible D match to TRBD1 (5 bases). This CDR3 is 17 amino acids long. Germline CDR1 is SGHTA and CDR2 is FQGNSA. V lost 0 bases to trimming and J lost 8 bases, with 20 bases between them. The CDR3 is CASSLAPLLQGFDEQFF. The CDR3, as DNA: TGTGCCAGCAGCTTAGCCCCCCTCCTGCAGGGTTTCGATGAGCAGTTCTTC.

The rearrangement links TRBV7-9 to TRBJ2-2; D is ambiguous. Per germline, CDR1 SEHNR and CDR2 FQNEAQ (reference sequence). CDR3 length: 11 residues. V lost 1 base, J lost 9 bases, and 3 bases lay in between. For the CDR3, the DNA is TGTGCCAGCAGCTTAGGCCGGGAGCTGTTTTTT. Translated: CASSLGRELFF.

The V gene is TRBV6-5, the J gene TRBJ2-3; maybe TRBD1 (5 bases). The CDR3 sequence is 13 residues long. V lost 6 bases, J lost 2 bases, and 9 bases lay in between. The germline gives CDR1 MNHEY, CDR2 SVGAGI. The CDR3 coding sequence is TGTGCCAGCAGGGCAGGGTCCACAGATACGCAGTATTTT. This sequence encodes CASRAGSTDTQYF.

V is TRBV7-2 and J is TRBJ2-7; possibly TRBD1 for D (6 bases). The ends were cut back, 5 bases at V and 3 bases at J, with 17 bases in the middle. Germline CDR1 is SGHTA and CDR2 is FQGNSA. The CDR3 extends over 15 amino acids. CDR3 nucleotides: TGTGCCAGCAGCCCCCAGGGTGGGGGCCGCTACGAGCAGTACGTC. Translation gives CASSPQGGGRYEQYV.

The chain couples TRBV2 to TRBJ2-3; 10 positions match TRBD2. The CDR3 is made up of 18 amino acids. The germline V gene has CDR1 SNHLY and CDR2 FYNNEI. V trimming: 0 bases; J trimming: 5 bases; junction bases outside the gene matches: 11. This CDR3 is CASSEAGSLAGVLDTQYF. In nucleotides, the CDR3 is TGTGCCAGCAGTGAAGCGGGGTCCCTAGCGGGGGTTCTAGATACGCAGTATTTT.

This clonotype was observed a few times. The chain combines TRBV7-9 with TRBJ2-5; D might be TRBD2 (6 bases). Germline V gives CDR1 SEHNR, CDR2 FQNEAQ (reference sequence). The CDR3 has 12 amino acids. V was cut by 11 bases and J by 10 bases, with 20 bases left in between. CDR3 in DNA: TGTGCCTGCGGAGGCGGGGTGATTTTCCAGTACTTC. Amino acids: CACGGGVIFQYF.

This clonotype was observed a handful of times. The chain carries TRBV20-1 and TRBJ2-7; tentatively, D is TRBD1 or TRBD2 (6 bases each). This CDR3 is built from 15 residues. Trimming pared 2 bases from V and 0 bases from J, leaving 14 bases between. Germline V lookup: CDR1 DFQATT, CDR2 SNEGSKA (reference sequence). CDR3 DNA sequence: TGCAGTGCTAGATCGGGGGCGCGAAGCTCCTACGAGCAGTACTTC. It codes for CSARSGARSSYEQYF.

The rearrangement uses TRBV5-5 and TRBJ1-1; TRBD1 might be the D (5 bases). Germline loops: CDR1 SGHKS, CDR2 YYEKEE (reference sequence). This CDR3 is built from 14 residues. V gave up 2 bases and J gave up 1 base, with 9 bases separating them. The CDR3 region is CASSFWGGNTEAFF. The CDR3 DNA follows: TGTGCCAGCAGCTTTTGGGGCGGGAACACTGAAGCTTTCTTT.

This clonotype was observed a few times. The chain links TRBV4-3 to TRBJ2-7, with D hard to call. The CDR3 is made up of 13 amino acids. V was pared by 4 bases and J by 4 bases, with 11 bases between. The V gene's germline CDR1 is LGHNA and CDR2 YSLEER. In DNA, the CDR3 is TGCGCCAGCAGCCCCGACGGCAGGTACGAGCAGTACTTC. Translated, it gives CASSPDGRYEQYF.

V is TRBV5-5 and J is TRBJ1-6; D gene unclear. The CDR3 consists of 16 residues. In germline, CDR1 is SGHKS, CDR2 YYEKEE (reference sequence). Trimming took off 1 base at V and 7 bases at J, with 15 bases between the two ends. The CDR3 region is CASSLFVGLGNSPLHF. The CDR3 DNA follows: TGTGCCAGCAGCTTGTTTGTGGGCCTTGGGAATTCACCCCTCCACTTT.

This clonotype was counted a few times. CDR3 in amino acids: CASSQEPLDTEAFF. The CDR3 nucleotides are TGCGCCAGCAGCCAAGAGCCACTCGACACTGAAGCTTTCTTT. The chain links TRBV4-1 to TRBJ1-1; D is unclear. CDR1 is MGHRA and CDR2 is YSYEKL in the germline V gene. CDR3 length equals 14 residues. Trimming cost V 0 bases and J 3 bases, with 8 bases left between them.

Only a few counts were recorded for this clonotype. The rearrangement joins TRBV27 to TRBJ2-1; 8 bases match TRBD2. Germline lookup yields CDR1 MNHEY and CDR2 SMNVEV (reference sequence). Trimming cost V 3 bases and J 0 bases; bases outside gene matches: 4. This CDR3 has 16 amino acids. The chain's CDR3 is CASSFPGGSSYNEQFF. The CDR3 region has the DNA TGTGCCAGCAGTTTCCCGGGGGGGAGCTCCTACAATGAGCAGTTCTTC.

This clonotype was seen repeatedly, ten times or more. The chain is built from TRBV25-1 and TRBJ1-3, with a weak D call TRBD1 (5 bases). Germline CDR1 MGHDK, CDR2 SYGVNS. This CDR3 is 16 amino acids long. Trimming left V 1 base short and J 8 bases short, with 18 bases between. The CDR3 is CASSESQGPVFDTIYF. Here the CDR3 DNA reads TGTGCCAGCAGTGAATCCCAGGGCCCAGTTTTTGACACCATATATTTT.

This clonotype was observed a few times. This rearrangement joins TRBV24-1 to TRBJ2-3; 9 positions match TRBD1. The germline gives CDR1 KGHDR, CDR2 SFDVKD. This CDR3 spans 15 amino acids. Losses at the gene ends were 4 bases for V and 7 bases for J; bases not matched to a gene: 8. CDR3 in DNA: TGTGCCACCAGTGAATTGGACAGGGGCCTCTATACGCAGTATTTT. Translation gives CATSELDRGLYTQYF.

The sample holds a few counts of this clonotype. The chain links TRBV7-6 to TRBJ2-3; 8 bases line up with TRBD2. The J segment lost 4 bases and the V segment lost 5 bases, leaving 11 bases of the junction unmatched. The CDR3 sequence is 16 residues long. Germline CDR1 SGHVS, CDR2 FNYEAQ. CDR3 in amino acids: CASSPTRFGGADTQYF. DNA for the CDR3: TGTGCCAGCAGCCCCACTAGGTTCGGGGGGGCAGATACGCAGTATTTT.

V usage is TRBV9 and J usage is TRBJ1-5; TRBD1 is a possible D gene (5 bases). The CDR3 covers 17 residues. V shed 3 bases and J shed 4 bases, with 20 bases lying between them. Germline loops: CDR1 SGDLS, CDR2 YYNGEE. CDR3 loop: CASSEGSDLRGNQPQHF. The CDR3 coding sequence is TGTGCCAGCAGCGAGGGGTCCGATTTGAGGGGAAATCAGCCCCAGCATTTT. Supplemented by reference TRBV9 and TRBJ1-5, the full variable domain reads DSGVTQTPKHLITATGQRVTLRCSPRSGDLSVYWYQQSLDQGLQFLIQYYNGEERAKGNILERFSAQQFPDLHSELNLSSLELGDSALYFCASSEGSDLRGNQPQHFGDGTRLSIL.

This clonotype was recorded a few times. The rearrangement uses TRBV4-3 and TRBJ2-3; 11 bases map to TRBD2. V lost 0 bases, J lost 2 bases, and 4 bases stayed unmatched. Germline CDR1 and CDR2: LGHNA and YSLEER. The CDR3 spans 17 residues. This chain's CDR3 is CASSQELAGATTDTQYF. The CDR3 DNA sequence: TGCGCCAGCAGCCAAGAACTAGCGGGGGCGACCACAGATACGCAGTATTTT.

This clonotype was seen ten or more times. In DNA form, the CDR3 reads TGTGCCAGCAGCTTACTGGGGGCAGATACGCAGTATTTT. Translated, it gives CASSLLGADTQYF. This chain links TRBV7-3 with TRBJ2-3, with D perhaps TRBD1 or TRBD2 (5 bases each). The CDR3 runs 13 residues. Trimming shortened V by 2 bases and J by 4 bases, and 7 bases separated the two germline ends. The germline V gene encodes CDR1 SGHTA and CDR2 FQGTGA.

This clonotype was counted ten times or more. The chain recombines TRBV9 with TRBJ2-5; 9 bases agree with TRBD2. The CDR3 spans 16 residues. The germline CDR1 and CDR2 sequences are SGDLS and YYNGEE. The V and J ends lost 4 bases and 5 bases, in that order; junction bases with no gene match: 12. Here the CDR3 DNA reads TGTGCCAGCAGCTCCTATAGCGGGGGCCCCGCGGAGACCCAGTACTTC. Protein product: CASSSYSGGPAETQYF.

This chain joins TRBV7-8 and TRBJ1-3, with 7 bases identical to TRBD1. The V segment lost 4 bases and the J segment 0 bases; nucleotides outside the gene matches: 9. The CDR3 covers 17 residues. Per the germline V gene, CDR1 is SGHVS and CDR2 is FQNEAQ. DNA of the CDR3: TGTGCCAGCAGCTCCTTACCGGGACAGCACTCTGGAAACACCATATATTTT. This gives the protein CASSSLPGQHSGNTIYF.

The V and J genes are TRBV6-5 and TRBJ1-5; the match to TRBD1 covers 9 bases. Losses at the gene ends were 2 bases for V and 5 bases for J; bases not matched to a gene: 1. The germline gives CDR1 MNHEY, CDR2 SVGAGI. The CDR3 is 14 amino acids. The CDR3 reads CASSYRQGDQPQHF. CDR3 nucleotide sequence: TGTGCCAGCAGTTACCGACAGGGGGATCAGCCCCAGCATTTT.

This clonotype was observed a handful of times. This chain links TRBV5-1 with TRBJ1-6, with 10 nucleotides matching TRBD1. V was pared by 0 bases and J by 10 bases, with 13 bases of the junction left unmatched. This CDR3 region has 18 residues. Germline V gene lookup returns CDR1 SGHRS and CDR2 YFSETQ. CDR3: CASSLAFKSGTGDSPLHF. The CDR3 DNA sequence: TGCGCCAGCAGCTTGGCCTTTAAATCCGGGACAGGGGACTCACCCCTCCACTTT.

This clonotype came up a few times. The V gene is TRBV6-2 or TRBV6-3, the J gene TRBJ2-1; D is tentatively TRBD1 or TRBD2 (6 bases each). The germline V and J ends were trimmed by 2 bases and 2 bases, with 10 bases remaining between them. Per germline, CDR1 MNHEY and CDR2 SVGEGT. The CDR3 length is 15 residues. The CDR3 region is CASSYGGGTYNEQFF. In DNA form, the CDR3 reads TGTGCCAGCAGTTACGGAGGGGGTACCTACAATGAGCAGTTCTTC.